The subject of this entry is one TCR beta chain. This clone was observed a handful of times. The antigen it recognizes is unknown. No base qualities exist here, and no much larger clone lies one base off it. The source of the sample is a study of blood T cell repertoires in COVID-19 (dated by TCRdb to about 2020). At the level of the whole study: Samples from collaborators originated in the United States, Italy and Spain and spanned both the acute and convalescent phases of COVID-19. Deeply sampled blood TCRbeta repertoires from subjects exposed to, actively infected with, or recovered from COVID-19 were included in the dataset. Samples came from the ongoing ImmuneRACE study (first 160 participants) plus 1,254 subjects from 6 global collaborators. A de-identified subject ID, COVID-19 status, age in years and sex were almost always included in the sample metadata. Where HLA class I and class II types were available, the types were taken from metadata supplied by the sample provider, not from assay-based typing. A freely available public database, intended as a resource for researchers studying the immune response to SARS-CoV-2, is where the repertoires were released. The prospective study material was composed of cDNA or gDNA derived from T cells, B-cell-depleted T cells, or PBMCs. Broad study findings and their caveats: The quantity of clinical and demographic metadata differed by source and by participant and was supplied without curation.

Measured from the cysteine to the phenylalanine, the CDR3 is 15 residues long. Only the CDR3 region is kept as DNA, spanning 45 bases read in frame from base 1. The germline V gene yields SGHTS for CDR1 and YDEGEE for CDR2. From V the trimming removes 4 bases and from J it removes 4 bases, while the gene matches leave 6 bases of the junction unaccounted for. Enrolling through a virtual design, the prospective study's participants ranged in age from roughly 18 to 95 years and lived across about two dozen United States geographic areas. To assign participants to cohorts, the prospective study relied on clinical history that participants themselves reported in a screening survey and a study questionnaire. Recovered participants in ImmuneRACE Cohort 3 were defined as having two consecutive negative NP/OP PCR tests, clearance from a healthcare professional, or resolution of symptoms. In the prospective study, whole blood, serum and a nasopharyngeal or oropharyngeal swab were collected from each participant by mobile phlebotomists. Prospective study participants could optionally give additional blood draws and questionnaires over a roughly two-month period. Prospective study blood samples were shipped either frozen or at room temperature before DNA extraction.

TCRbeta CDR3 regions were amplified from genomic DNA by means of the immunoSEQ Assay, a bias-controlled multiplex PCR. As for the authors' bioinformatics: The number of nucleated cells in each sample was estimated from the amplification of reference gene primers within the assay. To quantify the absolute abundance of each unique TCRbeta CDR3 rearrangement, sequence reads were collapsed and filtered. For each sample, productive Simpson clonality was calculated as the square root of Simpson's diversity index over productive rearrangements. This immuneACCESS table, as held by TCRdb, lists in-frame sequences with V and J called but not all clones. Of the missing ones, under half trace to an unresolved V gene in checked studies; the others have no known cause. For V, J and clone size, that table is used; D and trimming come from the DNA. The sample data list roughly 350,000 clones, and approximately 92% of these were observed just once. In total, the top ten clones hold around a sixth of the sample.

This chain joins TRBV5-8 to TRBJ1-1, and 11 junctional nucleotides match TRBD1. The sample consisted of PBMCs or T cells enriched from blood (not recorded which). This sequence was found in a woman in her twenties or thirties who had recovered from COVID-19. The CDR3 protein sequence reads: CASSRGQGVTTEAFF. The nucleotide sequence reads as follows: TGTGCCAGCAGCCGGGGACAGGGGGTAACCACTGAAGCTTTCTTT.